The T cell receptor beta chain under discussion was sequenced for a study of neurological immune-mediated disorders. Each CDR3 protein is one row after TCRdb ran MiXCR on the 5' RACE reads. The sample records about 71,000 distinct CDR3 sequences, roughly 10% being singletons. This clonotype was recorded at least ten times. Time point defined: longitudinal time-point 1 (baseline). CDR3 length: 14 residues. The germline gives CDR1 SGHTA, CDR2 FQGNSA. V lost 4 bases, J lost 2 bases, and 12 bases lay in between. The sample consisted of PBMCs. This rearrangement joins TRBV7-2 to TRBJ2-7; D is undetermined. The TCR sequence derives from a man between 25 and 39 years old in good health. DNA of the CDR3: TGTGCCAGCAGCTACCCGGGTCTAACCTACGAGCAGTACTTC. It codes for CASSYPGLTYEQYF.